This T cell receptor beta chain was sequenced during a study of shared clonotypes between healthy human individuals. Overall study: Serving as donors were two women and a few men, whose ages spanned 18 to 49.

Study-wide results and caveats: Donor clonotype sharing was expected to depend on sequencing depth.

Germline lookup yields CDR1 SGDLS and CDR2 YYNGEE. V was clipped by 0 bases and J by 4 bases; unmatched bases: 8. The CDR3 has 16 amino acids. About this clone itself: Its antigen is still unknown.

The material for each subset, its genomic DNA, was split evenly across several immunoSEQ plates. Using immunoSEQ multiplex PCR, the repertoire was profiled, and TCRdb retains in-frame clones only, with some absent. The profile shows about 490,000 clones, 79% of them singletons. Source material: PBMCs. This sequence joins TRBV9 and TRBJ2-3; 7 nucleotides align to TRBD1. This clonotype was obtained from a woman aged 40 to 55 in good health. Some clones in this sample may be carry-over from other donors' samples. DNA of the CDR3: TGTGCCAGCAGCGTAGGAGCAAATCAGGGGGCAGATACGCAGTATTTT. This translates into CASSVGANQGADTQYF.